The 4 T cell receptor beta chains below were found in one sample sequenced in a study of yellow fever vaccine responses in identical twins. Each CDR3 protein is one row after TCRdb ran MiXCR on the RT-PCR reads. The profile covers about 13,000 distinct CDR3 sequences, with approximately 84% appearing a single time and over 1.5% taken by the ten largest. This material consisted of T cells from blood (PBMCs), unsorted or a sorted subset (not recorded which), taken before or after yellow fever vaccination (not recorded which). The receptors derive from a woman aged 18-35 years who received the yellow fever vaccine.

The chain combines TRBV30 with TRBJ2-7; 7 bases fit TRBD1. The V segment lost 8 bases and the J segment 3 bases; nucleotides outside the gene matches: 13. CDR1 GTSNPN and CDR2 SVGIG come from the germline V gene (reference sequence). The CDR3 is 14 amino acids. The CDR3 sequence is CAGTRQGGGYEQYF. The CDR3 DNA reads TGTGCCGGAACCAGACAGGGTGGGGGCTACGAGCAGTACTTC.

CDR3 nucleotide sequence: TGCAGCGGAACAGGGTTTTTCGACACTGAAGCTTTCTTT. This sequence encodes CSGTGFFDTEAFF. The V gene is TRBV29-1, the J gene TRBJ1-1, with a tentative D call TRBD1 (6 bases). The CDR3 sequence is 13 residues long. Looked up from germline, CDR1 is SQVTM and CDR2 is ANQGSEA. V was shortened by 7 bases and J by 3 bases, with 15 bases between the two germline ends.

This clonotype was observed once. V and J are TRBV7-9 and TRBJ2-3; 7 nucleotides align to TRBD2. CDR1 and CDR2 from the germline V gene are SEHNR and FQNEAQ (reference sequence). This CDR3 region has 17 residues. Trimming took 5 bases from V and 4 from J; bases not matched to a gene: 15. CDR3 sequence reads: CASSRQLGSGSADTQYF. CDR3 nucleotide sequence: TGTGCCAGCAGCCGGCAACTGGGTAGCGGGTCGGCAGATACGCAGTATTTT.

This chain links TRBV5-6 with TRBJ1-1, with 7 bases aligning to TRBD1. Trimming removed 0 bases from V and 1 base from J; junction bases left unmatched: 3. CDR3 length: 15 residues. The germline V gene encodes CDR1 SGHDT and CDR2 YYEEEE. CDR3 region: CASSLEGAGNTEAFF. The CDR3 DNA reads TGTGCCAGCAGCTTGGAGGGGGCGGGGAACACTGAAGCTTTCTTT.